Below are 16 T cell receptor beta chains sequenced from a single sample in a study of CD8 T cells in ankylosing spondylitis. TCRdb reprocessed the 5' RACE reads via MiXCR and lists one record per CDR3 protein. There are 90,000 to 120,000 distinct CDR3 sequences in the sample; nearly 25% occur only once, and over 9% lies in the top ten. Sequenced sample: synovial fluid, either unsorted or a sorted T cell fraction (not recorded which). The receptors derive from a male donor with ankylosing spondylitis.

CDR3 nucleotide sequence: TGTGCCAGCAGCCAGCCCGGGACTAGCGGAAACAATGAGCAGTTCTTC. It is translated as CASSQPGTSGNNEQFF. V is TRBV3-1 and J is TRBJ2-1, with TRBD2 identical over 11 bases. The germline gives CDR1 LGHDT, CDR2 YNNKEL (reference sequence). The CDR3 spans 16 residues. V trimming: 3 bases; J trimming: 5 bases; junction bases outside the gene matches: 6.

This clonotype was recorded a few times. The V gene is TRBV24-1, the J gene TRBJ2-2; 8 nucleotides line up with TRBD1. Germline CDR1 reads KGHDR; CDR2 reads SFDVKD. J gave up 1 base and V 3 bases, and 3 bases lay outside the gene matches. There are 16 residues in the CDR3. This CDR3 is CATSDPGTGNTGELFF. For the CDR3, the DNA is TGTGCCACCAGTGATCCCGGGACAGGGAACACCGGGGAGCTGTTTTTT.

This clonotype was observed at least ten times. This chain joins TRBV11-3 and TRBJ2-5, with D unclear. The V gene lost 1 base and the J gene lost 4 bases, with 16 bases spanning the gap. The germline CDR1 and CDR2 sequences are SGHNT and YENEEA. The CDR3 spans 16 residues. CDR3 sequence reads: CASSLGFRQGGETQYF. The CDR3 bases are TGTGCCAGCAGCTTAGGGTTCAGGCAAGGTGGAGAGACCCAGTACTTC.

The gene calls are TRBV20-1 and TRBJ2-2, with D hard to call. Trimming left V 2 bases short and J 4 bases short, with 14 bases between. Germline values: CDR1 DFQATT, CDR2 SNEGSKA (reference sequence). The CDR3 covers 15 residues. DNA for the CDR3: TGCAGTGCTAGAAGTACAGCGTTGGGCACCGGGGAGCTGTTTTTT. Translation: CSARSTALGTGELFF.

This clonotype has more than one count but fewer than ten. This chain joins TRBV10-3 and TRBJ2-2; D uncertain. CDR1 and CDR2 (germline): ENHRY, SYGVKD. V was cut by 10 bases and J by 6 bases, with 18 bases left in between. CDR3 length equals 14 residues. CDR3 sequence reads: CATLGSSNSGELFF. The CDR3 region has the DNA TGTGCCACCTTGGGATCGAGCAACTCCGGGGAGCTGTTTTTT.

There are a few counts of this clonotype. This chain uses TRBV18 with TRBJ1-3; weak D call: TRBD1 (6 bases). Germline CDR1 is KGHSH and CDR2 is LQKENI. Trimming shortened V by 1 base and J by 5 bases, and 9 bases separated the two germline ends. The length of the CDR3 is 14 residues. CDR3 coding DNA: TGTGCCAGCTCACCACGGACAGCCAGAAACACCATATATTTT. It yields the protein CASSPRTARNTIYF.

This clonotype was detected only a few times. This chain links TRBV20-1 with TRBJ2-3; D gene ambiguous. Germline V gene lookup returns CDR1 DFQATT and CDR2 SNEGSKA (reference sequence). Trimming took off 0 bases at V and 0 bases at J, with 10 bases between the two ends. The CDR3 is 15 residues long. The CDR3 bases are TGCAGTGCTAGAGAAAACTCCCCTAGCACAGATACGCAGTATTTT. The encoded protein is CSARENSPSTDTQYF.

V and J are TRBV7-2 and TRBJ2-1; D may be TRBD1 (5 bases). Germline CDR1 is SGHTA and CDR2 is FQGNSA. Trimming pared 3 bases from V and 0 bases from J, leaving 9 bases between. The CDR3 sequence is 15 residues long. The CDR3 nucleotides are TGTGCCAGCAGCTTCGGACATAGCTCCTACAATGAGCAGTTCTTC. Encoded protein: CASSFGHSSYNEQFF.

This sequence joins TRBV12-3 or TRBV12-4 and TRBJ2-7; D is unclear. Trimming removed 2 bases at V and 0 bases at J, with 11 bases between. The CDR3 contains 15 residues. Here the CDR3 DNA reads TGTGCCAGCAGTTTAATACCGGAGAACTCCTACGAGCAGTACTTC. Translated, it gives CASSLIPENSYEQYF.

This clonotype was detected ten times or more. The CDR3 DNA reads as TGCAGCGTTGAAAAACAGGGTAGGGAGACCCAGTACTTC. Protein sequence: CSVEKQGRETQYF. This chain links TRBV29-1 with TRBJ2-5, with D possibly matching TRBD1 (6 bases). From germline, CDR1 is SQVTM and CDR2 ANQGSEA. Trimming removed 2 bases from V and 5 bases from J, with 12 bases in between. This CDR3 has 13 amino acids.

The chain uses TRBV12-3 or TRBV12-4 and TRBJ2-2, with TRBD2 matching over 9 bases. The trim removed 3 bases at V and 7 bases at J, leaving 9 bases unmatched. CDR3 length: 16 residues. The CDR3 sequence is CASSFGSSGSGGELFF. The CDR3 DNA is TGTGCCAGCAGTTTTGGAAGTAGCGGGAGTGGCGGGGAGCTGTTTTTT.

This clonotype showed up just a few times. The J gene is TRBJ2-5, the V gene TRBV6-5, with 8 nucleotides matching TRBD2. Germline CDR1 reads MNHEY; CDR2 reads SVGAGI. The CDR3 covers 16 residues. V gave up 0 bases and J gave up 2 bases; unmatched junction bases: 5. Here the CDR3 reads CASSYSPGTSQETQYF. DNA for the CDR3: TGTGCCAGCAGTTACTCACCCGGGACTAGTCAAGAGACCCAGTACTTC.

The chain couples TRBV6-5 to TRBJ2-1, with D perhaps TRBD2 (6 bases). Deletions cut 4 bases from V and 4 bases from J, with 14 bases between. Germline V lookup: CDR1 MNHEY, CDR2 SVGAGI. This CDR3 region has 15 residues. The CDR3 region has the DNA TGTGCCAGCAGTTTCACTAGCTCCCAGTACAATGAGCAGTTCTTC. This translates into CASSFTSSQYNEQFF.

This rearrangement joins TRBV19 to TRBJ2-2; no reliable D call. CDR1 LNHDA and CDR2 SQIVND come from the germline V gene (reference sequence). V lost 3 bases and J lost 6, with 8 bases in between. The CDR3 loop spans 13 amino acids. CDR3 region: CASSIVRSGELFF. The CDR3 bases are TGTGCCAGTAGTATTGTTCGGTCCGGGGAGCTGTTTTTT.

On this clonotype: The junction does not match germline at one end; this may be a read error. This rearrangement joins TRBV5-1 to TRBJ2-7; 15 bases match TRBD2. Germline CDR1 SGHRS, CDR2 YFSETQ. The CDR3 runs to 16 residues. As DNA, the CDR3 is TGCGCCAGCAGCCGGACTAGCGGGAGGGCCAGTTACGTGCAGTACTTC. Amino acid sequence: CASSRTSGRASYVQYF.

This chain uses TRBV12-3 or TRBV12-4 with TRBJ1-5, with 10 bases matching TRBD1. The V gene end was trimmed by 7 bases and the J gene end by 9 bases; junction bases not matched to a gene: 6. The CDR3 runs 13 residues. The DNA for the CDR3 is TGTGCCAGCACCGGGGACAGGGGAGGGCCCCAGCATTTT. Residues: CASTGDRGGPQHF.